This T cell receptor (beta chain) was profiled in a study of Ad26.COV2.S vaccination and SARS-CoV-2 variants. Of note for this clone: Its antigen is undetermined.

General study findings and limits: In TCR breadth and depth analyses, total T cell responses may have been underestimated.

Generated by immunoSEQ multiplex PCR, the TCRdb table keeps only in-frame clones and is missing some. The sample records a few hundred thousand clones, about nine tenths being singletons. Specified treatment: roughly 20 received Ad26.COV2.S at low or high dose, single or two shots; 5 received placebo; per-sample allocation not given. It was on day 63 after the first vaccine or placebo injection that samples were taken. The donor was a Boston adult aged 18-55 years. The vaccine delivered Wuhan-strain SARS-CoV-2 spike through an Ad26 vector. The specimen comprised peripheral blood, sampled in a trial of Ad26.COV2.S vaccine versus placebo. This TCR derives from a person aged 18 to 59 who received the Ad26.COV2.S COVID-19 vaccine or a placebo.

CDR3 DNA: TGTGCCAGCAGCCAAGACACGTGGGAGACCCAGTACTTC. Translating it yields CASSQDTWETQYF. J is TRBJ2-5 and V is TRBV14; unclear D gene. This CDR3 has 13 residues. Germline V gene sequence: CDR1 SGHDN, CDR2 FVKESK. V was clipped by 0 bases and J by 5 bases, with 7 bases between them. Together with reference TRBV14 and TRBJ2-5, the CDR3 gives the full variable domain: EAGVTQFPSHSVIEKGQTVTLRCDPISGHDNLYWYRRVMGKEIKFLLHFVKESKQDESGMPNNRFLAERTGGTYSTLKVQPAELEDSGVYFCASSQDTWETQYFGPGTRLLVL.